One T cell receptor beta chain is described in this entry. Only in-frame clones appear in the TCRdb table, and some are missing; sequencing was by immunoSEQ multiplex PCR. This sample yields 150,000 or so clones, of which 76% are seen a single time; 4.5% to 5% belongs to the top ten. Trimming removed 1 base from V and 5 bases from J, with 15 bases in between. The CDR3 totals 15 residues. The germline V gene encodes CDR1 SGHVS and CDR2 FQNEAQ. The entry originates in a study of blood T cell repertoires in COVID-19. Across the whole study: Acute and convalescent COVID-19 samples came from the United States, Italy and Spain.

The rearrangement uses TRBV7-8 and TRBJ2-7; TRBD1 might be the D (6 bases). The sample comprised peripheral blood. The receptor's source is a woman of 80 years or more with active or convalescent COVID-19. The CDR3 DNA sequence: TGTGCCAGCAGCTTAGAGGCGCTACAGGGACACGAGCAGTACTTC. Translating gives CASSLEALQGHEQYF.